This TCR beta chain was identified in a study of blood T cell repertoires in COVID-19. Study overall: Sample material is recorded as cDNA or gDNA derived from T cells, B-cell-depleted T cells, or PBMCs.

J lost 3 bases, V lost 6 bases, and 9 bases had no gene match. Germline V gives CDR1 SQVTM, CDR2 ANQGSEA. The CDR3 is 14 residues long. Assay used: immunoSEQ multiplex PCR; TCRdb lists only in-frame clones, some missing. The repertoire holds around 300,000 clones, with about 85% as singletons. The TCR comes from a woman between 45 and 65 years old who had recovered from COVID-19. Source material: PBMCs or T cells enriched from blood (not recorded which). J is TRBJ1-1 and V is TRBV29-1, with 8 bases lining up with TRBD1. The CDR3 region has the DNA TGCAGCGTCGATCGGGACAGGCCGGACACTGAAGCTTTCTTT. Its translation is CSVDRDRPDTEAFF.